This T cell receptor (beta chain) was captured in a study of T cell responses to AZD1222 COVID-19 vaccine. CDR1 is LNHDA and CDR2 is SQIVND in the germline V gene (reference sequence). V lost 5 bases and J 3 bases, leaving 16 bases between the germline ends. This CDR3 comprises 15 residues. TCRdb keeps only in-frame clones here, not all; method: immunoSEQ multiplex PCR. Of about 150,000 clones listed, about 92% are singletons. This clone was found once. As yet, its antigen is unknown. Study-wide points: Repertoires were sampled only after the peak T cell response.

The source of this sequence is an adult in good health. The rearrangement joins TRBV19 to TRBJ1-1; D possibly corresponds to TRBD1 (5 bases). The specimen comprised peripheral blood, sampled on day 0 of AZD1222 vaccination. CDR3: CASSALTDSHTEAFF. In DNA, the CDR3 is TGTGCCAGTAGTGCCTTGACAGACAGCCACACTGAAGCTTTCTTT.